This entry lists 2 T cell receptor beta chains sequenced from one sample in a study of CD8 T cells in Susac syndrome. The authors reverse transcribed roughly 0.5 to 1 ug RNA with random hexamers. TCRdb ran MiXCR on the immunoSEQ multiplex PCR reads and lists one entry per CDR3 protein. The sample lists about 150,000 distinct CDR3 sequences, around 92% occurring once. Sample: CD4+ T cells from PBMCs. Every receptor here comes from a human donor in good health.

This clonotype was seen once. The chain's CDR3 is CASSPRVLGGYTF. CDR3 bases: TGTGCCAGCAGCCCCCGGGTCCTGGGTGGCTACACCTTC. V and J are TRBV6-5 and TRBJ1-2, with D unresolved. The CDR3 spans 13 residues. V was pared by 6 bases and J by 7 bases, with 15 bases between. Germline V gene sequence: CDR1 MNHEY, CDR2 SVGAGI.

The chain uses TRBV3-1 and TRBJ2-5; tentatively, D is TRBD1 (6 bases). The CDR3 loop spans 15 amino acids. The germline gives CDR1 LGHDT, CDR2 YNNKEL (reference sequence). Trimming left V 4 bases short and J 2 bases short, with 14 bases between. The CDR3 region has the DNA TGTGCCAGCAGCCCAGGTCCCAGGGGTCAAGAGACCCAGTACTTC. This translates into CASSPGPRGQETQYF.